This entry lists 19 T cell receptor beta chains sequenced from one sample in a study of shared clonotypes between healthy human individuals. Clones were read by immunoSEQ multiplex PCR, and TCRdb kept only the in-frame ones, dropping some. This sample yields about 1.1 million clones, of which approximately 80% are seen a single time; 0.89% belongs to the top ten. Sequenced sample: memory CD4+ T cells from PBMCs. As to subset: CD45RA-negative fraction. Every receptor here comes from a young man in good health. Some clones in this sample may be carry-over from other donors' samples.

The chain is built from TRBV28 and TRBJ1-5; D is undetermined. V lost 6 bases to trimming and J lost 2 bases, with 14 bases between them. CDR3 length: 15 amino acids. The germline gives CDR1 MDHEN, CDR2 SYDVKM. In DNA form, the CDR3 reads TGTGCCAGCAGCCACAGCCGGGGAGGCAATCAGCCCCAGCATTTT. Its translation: CASSHSRGGNQPQHF.

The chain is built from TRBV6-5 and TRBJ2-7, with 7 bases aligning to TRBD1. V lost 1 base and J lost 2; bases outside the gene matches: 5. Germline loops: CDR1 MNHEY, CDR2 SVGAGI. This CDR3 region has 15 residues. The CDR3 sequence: CASSYWTGTAYEQYF. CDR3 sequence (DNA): TGTGCCAGCAGTTACTGGACAGGTACGGCCTACGAGCAGTACTTC.

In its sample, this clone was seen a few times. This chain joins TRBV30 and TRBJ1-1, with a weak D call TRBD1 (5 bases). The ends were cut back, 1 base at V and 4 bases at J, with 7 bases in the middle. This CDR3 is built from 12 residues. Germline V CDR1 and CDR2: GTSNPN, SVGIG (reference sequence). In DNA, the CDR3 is TGTGCCTGGAGTGCCCAGGGCACTGAAGCTTTCTTT. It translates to CAWSAQGTEAFF.

CDR3 bases: TGCGCCAGCAGCCCAGGGGGTAGCGGGATCTACGAGCAGTACTTC. Translated: CASSPGGSGIYEQYF. The chain recombines TRBV5-1 with TRBJ2-7, with D possibly being TRBD2 (8 bases). The CDR3 consists of 15 residues. V lost 4 bases to trimming and J lost 3 bases, with 17 bases between them. Germline loops: CDR1 SGHRS, CDR2 YFSETQ.

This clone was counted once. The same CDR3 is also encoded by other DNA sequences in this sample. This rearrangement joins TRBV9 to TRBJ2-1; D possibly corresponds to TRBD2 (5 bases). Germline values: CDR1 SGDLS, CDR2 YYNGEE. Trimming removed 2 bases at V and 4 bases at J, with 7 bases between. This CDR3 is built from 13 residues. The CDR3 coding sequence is TGTGCCAGCAGCGTTGGGGAGTACAATGAGCAGTTCTTC. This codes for CASSVGEYNEQFF.

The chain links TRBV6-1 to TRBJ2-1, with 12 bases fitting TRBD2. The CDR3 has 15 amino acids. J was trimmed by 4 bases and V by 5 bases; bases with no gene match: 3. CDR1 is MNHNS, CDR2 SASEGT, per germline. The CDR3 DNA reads TGTGCCAGCAGTTCGACTAGCGGGAGATACAATGAGCAGTTCTTC. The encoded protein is CASSSTSGRYNEQFF.

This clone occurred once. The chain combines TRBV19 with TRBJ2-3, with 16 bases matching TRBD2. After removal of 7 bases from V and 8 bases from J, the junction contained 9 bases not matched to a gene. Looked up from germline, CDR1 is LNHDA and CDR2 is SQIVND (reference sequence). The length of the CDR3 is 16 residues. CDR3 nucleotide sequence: TGTGCCAGTACTCCAGAGGGACTAGCGGGAGGGAGTACGCAGTATTTT. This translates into CASTPEGLAGGSTQYF.

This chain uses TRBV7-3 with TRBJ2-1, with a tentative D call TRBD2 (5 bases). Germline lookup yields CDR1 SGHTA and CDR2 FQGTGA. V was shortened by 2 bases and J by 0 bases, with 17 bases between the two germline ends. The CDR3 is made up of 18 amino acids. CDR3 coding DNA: TGTGCCAGCAGCTTATTTGCCCTCTCGGGGAGCTCCTACAATGAGCAGTTCTTC. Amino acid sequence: CASSLFALSGSSYNEQFF.

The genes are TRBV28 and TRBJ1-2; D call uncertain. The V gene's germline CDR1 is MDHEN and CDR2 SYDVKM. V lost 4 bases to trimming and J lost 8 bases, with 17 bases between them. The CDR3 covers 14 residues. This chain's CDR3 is CASSSPARPRGYTF. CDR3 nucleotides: TGTGCCAGCAGTTCACCGGCTAGGCCTCGGGGCTACACCTTC.

The DNA for the CDR3 is TGTGCCAGCAGTTTACGTGGGGGGACCCAGTACTTC. Amino acids: CASSLRGGTQYF. The chain carries TRBV28 and TRBJ2-5; D may correspond to TRBD1 or TRBD2 (5 bases each). The CDR3 is 12 amino acids. From germline, CDR1 is MDHEN and CDR2 SYDVKM. V was cut by 2 bases and J by 7 bases, with 8 bases left in between. Combining the CDR3 with reference TRBV28 and TRBJ2-5 gives the whole variable domain DVKVTQSSRYLVKRTGEKVFLECVQDMDHENMFWYRQDPGLGLRLIYFSYDVKMKEKGDIPEGYSVSREKKERFSLILESASTNQTSMYLCASSLRGGTQYFGPGTRLLVL.

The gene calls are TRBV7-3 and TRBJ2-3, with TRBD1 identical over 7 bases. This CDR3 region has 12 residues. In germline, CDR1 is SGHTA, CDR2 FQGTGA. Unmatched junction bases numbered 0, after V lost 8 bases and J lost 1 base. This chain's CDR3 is CASGQGTDTQYF. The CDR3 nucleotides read TGTGCCAGCGGACAGGGCACAGATACGCAGTATTTT.

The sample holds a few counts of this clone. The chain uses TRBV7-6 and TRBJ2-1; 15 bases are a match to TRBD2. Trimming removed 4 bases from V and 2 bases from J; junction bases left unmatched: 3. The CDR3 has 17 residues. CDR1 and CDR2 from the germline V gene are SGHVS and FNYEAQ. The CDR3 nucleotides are TGTGCCAGCAGCTCAGGACTAGCGGGAGGGCCCTACAATGAGCAGTTCTTC. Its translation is CASSSGLAGGPYNEQFF.

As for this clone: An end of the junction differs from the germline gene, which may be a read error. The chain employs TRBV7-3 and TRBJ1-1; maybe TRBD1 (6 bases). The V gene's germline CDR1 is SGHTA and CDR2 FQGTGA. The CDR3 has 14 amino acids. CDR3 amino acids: CASSLTGPSTEAFF. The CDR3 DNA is TGTGCCAGCAGCCTAACAGGGCCGTCCACTGAAGCTTTCTTT.

The DNA for the CDR3 is TGCAGCGTTGGTCACTGGTCGGAGCAGTACTTC. Translation gives CSVGHWSEQYF. This chain connects TRBV29-1 to TRBJ2-7; D is unclear. Trimming shortened V by 4 bases and J by 7 bases, and 11 bases separated the two germline ends. CDR3 length equals 11 residues. Germline CDR1 and CDR2: SQVTM and ANQGSEA.

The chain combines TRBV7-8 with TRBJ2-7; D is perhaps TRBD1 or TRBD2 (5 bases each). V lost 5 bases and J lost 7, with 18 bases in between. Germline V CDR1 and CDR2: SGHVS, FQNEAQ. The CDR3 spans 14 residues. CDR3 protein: CASSVGAPKGEQYF. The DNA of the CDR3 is TGTGCCAGCAGCGTGGGAGCCCCTAAGGGGGAGCAGTACTTC.

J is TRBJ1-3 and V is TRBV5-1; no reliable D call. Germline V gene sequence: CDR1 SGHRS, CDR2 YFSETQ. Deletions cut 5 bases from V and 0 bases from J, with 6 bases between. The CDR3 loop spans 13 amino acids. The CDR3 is CASSRISGNTIYF. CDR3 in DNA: TGCGCCAGCAGTAGAATCTCTGGAAACACCATATATTTT.

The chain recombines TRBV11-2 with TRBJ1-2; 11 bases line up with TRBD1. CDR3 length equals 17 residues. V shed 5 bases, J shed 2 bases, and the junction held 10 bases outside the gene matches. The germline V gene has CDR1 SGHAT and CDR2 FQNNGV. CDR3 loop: CASSLGTGGVGNYGYTF. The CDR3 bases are TGTGCCAGCAGCCTGGGGACAGGGGGAGTTGGGAACTATGGCTACACCTTC.

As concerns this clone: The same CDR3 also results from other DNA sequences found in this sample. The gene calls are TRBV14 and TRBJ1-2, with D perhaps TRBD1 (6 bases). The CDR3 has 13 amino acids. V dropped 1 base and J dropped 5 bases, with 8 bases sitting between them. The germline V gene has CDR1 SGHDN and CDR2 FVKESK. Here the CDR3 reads CASSQGQGYGYTF. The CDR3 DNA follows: TGTGCCAGCAGCCAAGGGCAGGGGTATGGCTACACCTTC.

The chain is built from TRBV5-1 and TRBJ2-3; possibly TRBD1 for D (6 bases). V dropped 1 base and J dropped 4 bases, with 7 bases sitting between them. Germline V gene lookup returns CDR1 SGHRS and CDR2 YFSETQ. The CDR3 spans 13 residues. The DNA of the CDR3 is TGCGCCAGCAGCTTGTGGACAGCAGATACGCAGTATTTT. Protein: CASSLWTADTQYF.